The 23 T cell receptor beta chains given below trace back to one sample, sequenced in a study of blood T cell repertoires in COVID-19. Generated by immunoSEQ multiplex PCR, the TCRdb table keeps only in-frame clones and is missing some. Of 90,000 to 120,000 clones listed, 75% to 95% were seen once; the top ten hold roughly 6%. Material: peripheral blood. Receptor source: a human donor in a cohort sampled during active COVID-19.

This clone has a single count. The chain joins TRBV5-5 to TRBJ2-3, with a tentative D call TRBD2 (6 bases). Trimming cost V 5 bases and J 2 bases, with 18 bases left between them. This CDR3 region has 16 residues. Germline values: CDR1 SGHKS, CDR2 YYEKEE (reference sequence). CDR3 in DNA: TGTGCCAGCAGTTGGGGGGACGTTGTAGTCACAGATACGCAGTATTTT. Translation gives CASSWGDVVVTDTQYF.

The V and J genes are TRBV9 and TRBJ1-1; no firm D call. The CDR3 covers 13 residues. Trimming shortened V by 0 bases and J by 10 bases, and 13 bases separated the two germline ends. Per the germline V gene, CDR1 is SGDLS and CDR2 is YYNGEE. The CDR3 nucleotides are TGTGCCAGCAGCGTAGGGTTAGGCCGAGGAGCTTTCTTT. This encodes CASSVGLGRGAFF.

Written as DNA, the CDR3 is TGTGCCAGTAGTCTAGGACTAGCCCACGAGCAGTACTTC. This translates into CASSLGLAHEQYF. This rearrangement joins TRBV19 to TRBJ2-7; 8 positions agree with TRBD2. This CDR3 has 13 residues. The V gene end was trimmed by 5 bases and the J gene end by 5 bases; junction bases not matched to a gene: 5. Germline V gene data show CDR1 as LNHDA and CDR2 as SQIVND (reference sequence).

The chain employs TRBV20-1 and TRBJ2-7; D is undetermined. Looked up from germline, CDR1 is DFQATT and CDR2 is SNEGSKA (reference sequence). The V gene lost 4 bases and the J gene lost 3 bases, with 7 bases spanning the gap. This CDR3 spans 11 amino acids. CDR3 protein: CSAKFGYEQYF. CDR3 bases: TGCAGTGCTAAATTCGGCTACGAGCAGTACTTC.

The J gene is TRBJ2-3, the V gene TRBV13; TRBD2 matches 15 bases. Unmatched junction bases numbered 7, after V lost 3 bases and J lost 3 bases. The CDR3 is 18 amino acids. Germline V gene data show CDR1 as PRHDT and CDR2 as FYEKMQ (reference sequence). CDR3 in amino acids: CASSFRTSGRASTDTQYF. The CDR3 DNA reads TGTGCCAGCAGCTTCCGGACTAGCGGGAGGGCCTCTACAGATACGCAGTATTTT.

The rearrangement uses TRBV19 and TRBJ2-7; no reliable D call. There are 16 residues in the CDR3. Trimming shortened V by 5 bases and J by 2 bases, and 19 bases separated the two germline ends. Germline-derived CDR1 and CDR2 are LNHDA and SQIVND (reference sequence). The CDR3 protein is CASSFHRSLEPYEQYF. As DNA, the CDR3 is TGTGCCAGTAGTTTTCATAGGAGTCTCGAACCCTACGAGCAGTACTTC.

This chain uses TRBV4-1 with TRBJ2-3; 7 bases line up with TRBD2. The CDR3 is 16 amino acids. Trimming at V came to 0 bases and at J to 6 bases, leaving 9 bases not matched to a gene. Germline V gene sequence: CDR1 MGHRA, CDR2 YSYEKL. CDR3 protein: CASSQEGLLGGDTQYF. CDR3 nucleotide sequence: TGCGCCAGCAGCCAAGAAGGTCTCTTGGGGGGGGATACGCAGTATTTT.

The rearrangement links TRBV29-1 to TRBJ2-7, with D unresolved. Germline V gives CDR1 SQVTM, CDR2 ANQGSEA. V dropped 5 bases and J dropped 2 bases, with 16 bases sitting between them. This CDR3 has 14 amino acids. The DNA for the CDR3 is TGCAGCGTTACCAGACTGGCCCCAACCTACGAGCAGTACTTC. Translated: CSVTRLAPTYEQYF.

For the CDR3, the DNA is TGTGCCAGTAGTACTCTTGGGGCCTCTGGGGCCAACGTCCTGACTTTC. This encodes CASSTLGASGANVLTF. The J gene is TRBJ2-6, the V gene TRBV19, with a tentative D call TRBD1 (5 bases). Between the trimmed V and J ends, which lost 4 bases and 0 bases, there was a span of 10 bases. CDR1 and CDR2 from the germline V gene are LNHDA and SQIVND (reference sequence). This CDR3 contains 16 residues.

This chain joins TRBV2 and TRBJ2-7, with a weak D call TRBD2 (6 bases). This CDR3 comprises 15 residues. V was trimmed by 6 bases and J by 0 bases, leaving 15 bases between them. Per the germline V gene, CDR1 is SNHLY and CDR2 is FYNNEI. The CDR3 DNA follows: TGTGCCAGCAGCCCCGGGGCTAGCGACTCCTACGAGCAGTACTTC. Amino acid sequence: CASSPGASDSYEQYF.

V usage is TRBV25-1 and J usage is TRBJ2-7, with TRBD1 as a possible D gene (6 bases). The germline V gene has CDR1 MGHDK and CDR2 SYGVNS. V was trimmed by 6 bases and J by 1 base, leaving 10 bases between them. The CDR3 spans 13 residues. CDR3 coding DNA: TGTGCCAGCAGCTTAGGGGGTTCCTACGAGCAGTACTTC. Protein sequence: CASSLGGSYEQYF.

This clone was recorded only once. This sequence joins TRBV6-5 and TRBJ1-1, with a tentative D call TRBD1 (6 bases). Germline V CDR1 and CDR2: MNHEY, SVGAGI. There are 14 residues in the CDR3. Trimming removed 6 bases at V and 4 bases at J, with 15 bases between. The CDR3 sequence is CASSIDRTGTEAFF. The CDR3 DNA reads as TGTGCCAGCAGCATCGACAGGACCGGCACTGAAGCTTTCTTT.

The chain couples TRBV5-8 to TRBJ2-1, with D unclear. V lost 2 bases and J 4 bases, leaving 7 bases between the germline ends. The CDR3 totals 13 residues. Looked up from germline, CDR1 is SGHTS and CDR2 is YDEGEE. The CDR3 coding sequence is TGTGCCAGCAGCTTTGGGCAGTACAATGAGCAGTTCTTC. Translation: CASSFGQYNEQFF.

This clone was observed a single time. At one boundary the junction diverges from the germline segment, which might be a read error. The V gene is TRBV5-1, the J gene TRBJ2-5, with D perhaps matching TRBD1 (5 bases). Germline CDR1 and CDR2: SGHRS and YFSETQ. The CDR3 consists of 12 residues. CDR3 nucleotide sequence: TGCGCCAGTCAATCGACAGACCCTACAATACACTTC. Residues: CASQSTDPTIHF.

Here the CDR3 DNA reads TGTGCCAGCAGCCCCACTCTCGGTCATGGCTCCTACGAGCAGTACTTC. Translated: CASSPTLGHGSYEQYF. V usage is TRBV7-2 and J usage is TRBJ2-7; D gene unclear. Germline assignment: CDR1 SGHTA and CDR2 FQGNSA. The CDR3 totals 16 residues. The germline V and J ends were trimmed by 5 bases and 0 bases, with 17 bases remaining between them.

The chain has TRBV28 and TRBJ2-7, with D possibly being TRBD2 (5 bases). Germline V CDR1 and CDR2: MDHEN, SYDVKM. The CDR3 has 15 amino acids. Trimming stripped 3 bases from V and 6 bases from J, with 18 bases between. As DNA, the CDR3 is TGTGCCAGCAGTTTTCCTGGGGATTATGCGGGCGAGCAGTACTTC. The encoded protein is CASSFPGDYAGEQYF.

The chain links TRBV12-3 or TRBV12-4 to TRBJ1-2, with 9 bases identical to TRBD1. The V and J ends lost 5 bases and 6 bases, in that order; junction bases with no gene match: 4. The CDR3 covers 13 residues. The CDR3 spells CASSRWTGDGYTF. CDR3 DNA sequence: TGTGCCAGCAGTCGATGGACAGGGGATGGCTACACCTTC.

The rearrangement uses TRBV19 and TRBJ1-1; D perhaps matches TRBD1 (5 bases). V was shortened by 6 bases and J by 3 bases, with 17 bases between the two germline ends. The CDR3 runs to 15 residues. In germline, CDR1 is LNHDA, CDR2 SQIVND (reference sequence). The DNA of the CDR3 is TGTGCCAGTAGCAGATATACCGGGGGGGACACTGAAGCTTTCTTT. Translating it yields CASSRYTGGDTEAFF.

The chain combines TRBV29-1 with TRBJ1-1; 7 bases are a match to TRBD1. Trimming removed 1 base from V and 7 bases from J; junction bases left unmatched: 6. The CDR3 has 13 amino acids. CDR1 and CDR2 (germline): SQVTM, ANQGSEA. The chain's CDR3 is CSVEGRQGNEAFF. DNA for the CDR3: TGCAGCGTTGAAGGGAGACAGGGCAATGAAGCTTTCTTT.

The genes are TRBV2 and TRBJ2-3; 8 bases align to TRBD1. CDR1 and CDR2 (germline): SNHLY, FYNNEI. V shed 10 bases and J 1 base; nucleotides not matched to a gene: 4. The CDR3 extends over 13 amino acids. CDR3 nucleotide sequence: TGTGCCAACAGGACAGGGCGCACAGATACGCAGTATTTT. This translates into CANRTGRTDTQYF.

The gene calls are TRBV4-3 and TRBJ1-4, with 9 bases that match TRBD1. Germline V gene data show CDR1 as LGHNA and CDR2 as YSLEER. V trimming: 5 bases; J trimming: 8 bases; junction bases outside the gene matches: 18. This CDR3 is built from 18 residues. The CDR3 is CASSDGVPGQGGGEKLFF. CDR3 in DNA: TGCGCCAGCAGCGACGGGGTCCCGGGACAGGGAGGAGGAGAAAAACTGTTTTTT.

CDR3 bases: TGCGCCAGCAGCCATGAACCCTTGAGCACCGGGGAGCTGTTTTTT. It codes for CASSHEPLSTGELFF. This rearrangement joins TRBV4-1 to TRBJ2-2, with no clear D. V lost 3 bases, J lost 4 bases, and 12 bases lay in between. CDR1 is MGHRA and CDR2 is YSYEKL in the germline V gene. The CDR3 is 15 amino acids.

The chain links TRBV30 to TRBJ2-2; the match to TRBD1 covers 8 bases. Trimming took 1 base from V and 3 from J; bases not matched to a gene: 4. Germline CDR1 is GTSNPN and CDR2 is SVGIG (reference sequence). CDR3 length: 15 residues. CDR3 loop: CAWSGQGAYTGELFF. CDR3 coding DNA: TGTGCCTGGAGTGGGCAGGGGGCTTACACCGGGGAGCTGTTTTTT.